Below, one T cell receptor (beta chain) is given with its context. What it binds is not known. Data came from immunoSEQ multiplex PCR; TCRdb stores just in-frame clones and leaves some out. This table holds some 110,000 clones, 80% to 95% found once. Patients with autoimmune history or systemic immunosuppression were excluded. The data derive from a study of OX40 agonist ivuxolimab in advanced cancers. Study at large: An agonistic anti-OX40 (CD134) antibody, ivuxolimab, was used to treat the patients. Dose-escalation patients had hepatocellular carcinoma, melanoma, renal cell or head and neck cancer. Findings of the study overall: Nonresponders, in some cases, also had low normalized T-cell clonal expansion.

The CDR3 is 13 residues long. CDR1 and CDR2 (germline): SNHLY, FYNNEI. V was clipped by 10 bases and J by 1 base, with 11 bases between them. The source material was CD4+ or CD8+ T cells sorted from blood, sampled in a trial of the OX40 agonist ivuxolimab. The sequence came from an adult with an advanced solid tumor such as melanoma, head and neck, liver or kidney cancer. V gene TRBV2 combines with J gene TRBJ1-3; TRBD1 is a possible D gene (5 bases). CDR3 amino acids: CAIFRESGNTIYF. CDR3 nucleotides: TGTGCCATTTTCAGGGAGTCTGGAAACACCATATATTTT.